Listed here are 17 T cell receptor beta chains from one sample, sequenced in a study of neurological immune-mediated disorders. TCRdb used MiXCR to reprocess the 5' RACE reads, holding one entry per CDR3 protein. The table lists approximately 16,000 distinct CDR3 sequences, around 9.7% of them singletons. The sequenced material came from CD8+ T cells from blood. The receptors derive from a man in his forties or fifties in good health.

The sample holds a few counts of this clonotype. The chain is built from TRBV10-1 and TRBJ2-7; the match to TRBD1 covers 8 bases. J lost 5 bases, V lost 8 bases, and 5 bases had no gene match. The CDR3 runs to 12 residues. Germline CDR1 is WNHNN and CDR2 is SYGVQD (reference sequence). The CDR3 region is CASGQGIDEQYF. In DNA form, the CDR3 reads TGCGCCAGCGGACAGGGAATCGACGAGCAGTACTTC.

This clonotype was recorded at least ten times. The chain joins TRBV28 to TRBJ1-4; 7 bases match TRBD1. The germline gives CDR1 MDHEN, CDR2 SYDVKM. V dropped 6 bases and J dropped 4; count of bases not matched to a gene: 5. The CDR3 extends over 14 amino acids. The CDR3 bases are TGTGCCAGCAGGCACGGGACAGATAATGAAAAACTGTTTTTT. This encodes CASRHGTDNEKLFF. Variable domain in full (rest from reference TRBV28 and TRBJ1-4): DVKVTQSSRYLVKRTGEKVFLECVQDMDHENMFWYRQDPGLGLRLIYFSYDVKMKEKGDIPEGYSVSREKKERFSLILESASTNQTSMYLCASRHGTDNEKLFFGSGTQLSVL.

This clonotype has at least ten counts. V is TRBV14 and J is TRBJ2-3, with 7 bases that match TRBD2. CDR3 length: 15 amino acids. Germline CDR1 and CDR2: SGHDN and FVKESK. The V and J ends lost 4 bases and 3 bases, in that order; junction bases with no gene match: 7. The CDR3 spells CASSLPGLQTDTQYF. The CDR3 DNA reads as TGTGCCAGCAGCCTTCCGGGACTACAAACAGATACGCAGTATTTT.

This clonotype was detected ten times or more. Here the CDR3 DNA reads TGCAGTGCTAGAGCCCCAGGCAGGGGGCCCTCTGGGACCCAGTACTTC. Protein sequence: CSARAPGRGPSGTQYF. This chain joins TRBV20-1 and TRBJ2-5; 8 bases map to TRBD1. The CDR3 covers 16 residues. V trimming: 1 base; J trimming: 7 bases; junction bases outside the gene matches: 14. Germline-derived CDR1 and CDR2 are DFQATT and SNEGSKA (reference sequence).

This clonotype came up many times. The rearrangement joins TRBV7-8 to TRBJ2-3; the D gene is possibly TRBD2 (5 bases). Germline CDR1 reads SGHVS; CDR2 reads FQNEAQ. The V and J ends lost 1 base and 6 bases respectively, with 11 bases between them. CDR3 length: 14 residues. The CDR3 region has the DNA TGTGCCAGCAGCTTAGTTGATGGACTGGATACGCAGTATTTT. Translated: CASSLVDGLDTQYF.

This clonotype was detected many times. The genes are TRBV29-1 and TRBJ2-5; D unresolved. Trimming stripped 4 bases from V and 5 bases from J, with 5 bases between. The germline V gene encodes CDR1 SQVTM and CDR2 ANQGSEA. This CDR3 has 10 amino acids. CDR3 sequence: CSVVRETQYF. The CDR3 DNA reads as TGCAGCGTTGTCCGGGAGACCCAGTACTTC.

Many counts were recorded for this clonotype. The chain recombines TRBV30 with TRBJ2-2; 7 nucleotides line up with TRBD2. This CDR3 is 12 amino acids long. CDR1 GTSNPN and CDR2 SVGIG come from the germline V gene (reference sequence). The trim removed 5 bases at V and 5 bases at J, leaving 2 bases unmatched. The CDR3 spells CAWGGGTGELFF. The CDR3 DNA follows: TGTGCCTGGGGGGGGGGAACCGGGGAGCTGTTTTTT.

This clonotype was counted at least ten times. The chain links TRBV5-1 to TRBJ2-7; D unresolved. The CDR3 runs 14 residues. Trimming removed 2 bases at V and 3 bases at J, with 12 bases between. The germline V gene encodes CDR1 SGHRS and CDR2 YFSETQ. The CDR3 DNA is TGCGCCAGCAGCTTACAAGGGAACAACTACGAGCAGTACTTC. It encodes CASSLQGNNYEQYF.

This clonotype was seen repeatedly, ten times or more. The chain is built from TRBV12-3 or TRBV12-4 and TRBJ1-1; a weak D match, TRBD1 (5 bases). V was trimmed by 10 bases and J by 3 bases, leaving 12 bases between them. The CDR3 runs to 12 residues. CDR3 coding DNA: TGTGCCATCGACCAGGGCGACACTGAAGCTTTCTTT. It translates to CAIDQGDTEAFF.

This clonotype was recorded at least ten times. The genes are TRBV11-2 and TRBJ2-1; 7 bases match TRBD1. The germline CDR1 and CDR2 sequences are SGHAT and FQNNGV. The V gene end was trimmed by 5 bases and the J gene end by 8 bases; junction bases not matched to a gene: 12. This CDR3 contains 15 residues. CDR3 in amino acids: CASSQVRTGRDEQFF. In nucleotides, the CDR3 is TGTGCCAGCAGCCAGGTCCGGACAGGCCGAGATGAGCAGTTCTTC.

This clonotype was observed at least ten times. This chain connects TRBV5-1 to TRBJ2-7; 10 bases are a match to TRBD2. From germline, CDR1 is SGHRS and CDR2 YFSETQ. Losses at the gene ends were 4 bases for V and 1 base for J; bases not matched to a gene: 20. The CDR3 has 20 residues. CDR3 sequence (DNA): TGCGCCAGCAGCCCCCATGGGACCGACACTCTAGCGGGAGCGTCCTACGAGCAGTACTTC. It encodes CASSPHGTDTLAGASYEQYF.

This clonotype was counted ten times or more. The chain joins TRBV4-3 to TRBJ2-1, with unresolved D. The germline CDR1 and CDR2 sequences are LGHNA and YSLEER. The CDR3 length is 16 residues. The V gene lost 4 bases and the J gene lost 2 bases, with 15 bases spanning the gap. The CDR3 is CASSRQAGQTYNEQFF. For the CDR3, the DNA is TGCGCCAGCAGCCGGCAAGCCGGGCAAACCTACAATGAGCAGTTCTTC.

This clonotype was recorded many times. The CDR3 loop is CASSQDHNSYEKLFF. Written as DNA, the CDR3 is TGCGCCAGCAGCCAAGATCATAACAGTTACGAAAAACTGTTTTTT. The chain joins TRBV4-3 to TRBJ1-4; D gene ambiguous. This CDR3 region has 15 residues. Trimming took 0 bases from V and 8 from J, leaving 13 bases between them. The germline V gene has CDR1 LGHNA and CDR2 YSLEER.

This clonotype was seen only once. The chain couples TRBV5-1 to TRBJ2-7; possibly TRBD2 for D (6 bases). CDR1 is SGHRS and CDR2 is YFSETQ in the germline V gene. This CDR3 region has 16 residues. V gave up 1 base and J gave up 2 bases, with 16 bases separating them. In DNA form, the CDR3 reads TGCGCCAGCAGCTTGTCCGGGACTTCTCCGCCCTACGAGCAGTACTTC. Translation: CASSLSGTSPPYEQYF.

This clonotype was seen at least ten times. This rearrangement joins TRBV12-3 or TRBV12-4 to TRBJ2-1; D might be TRBD1 (7 bases). This CDR3 spans 15 amino acids. Trimming stripped 7 bases from V and 8 bases from J, with 21 bases between. As DNA, the CDR3 is TGTGCCAGCAAAGGCCGGGACACCAGGGGGGATGAGCAGTTCTTC. Protein product: CASKGRDTRGDEQFF.

This clonotype was seen many times. CDR3 sequence (DNA): TGTGCCAGCAGCTTAGCGGCGGGATACTCCGAAGAGACCCAGTACTTC. This translates into CASSLAAGYSEETQYF. The chain uses TRBV7-2 and TRBJ2-5; D is possibly TRBD2 (6 bases). V was trimmed by 0 bases and J by 3 bases, leaving 14 bases between them. This CDR3 has 16 amino acids. CDR1 and CDR2 (germline): SGHTA, FQGNSA.

The sample holds many counts of this clonotype. J is TRBJ2-3 and V is TRBV10-3; D is perhaps TRBD2 (5 bases). Trimming stripped 6 bases from V and 6 bases from J, with 10 bases between. Germline CDR1 reads ENHRY; CDR2 reads SYGVKD. This CDR3 comprises 12 residues. CDR3 sequence (DNA): TGTGCCATCAGCGTGGAGGAGGATACGCAGTATTTT. Encoded protein: CAISVEEDTQYF.